The 14 T cell receptor beta chains reported below all come from one sample, sequenced in a study of regulatory T cells in long-lasting Graves disease. HTBI primers from iRepertoire and Arm-PCR of CDR3 regions yielded the TCR beta libraries. Via MiXCR, TCRdb re-called the multiplex PCR reads, giving one row per CDR3 protein. Of approximately 400,000 distinct CDR3 sequences listed, about a quarter are singletons. Time point reported: persistent/refractory GD, antithyroid drugs over 5 years with positive TRAb. Isolated PBMC RNA provided the starting material for the TCR library. The sample was peripheral blood mononuclear cells (PBMCs), taken when the disease was refractory, from a patient treated with antithyroid drugs. These receptors all come from a female donor with Graves disease.

The table lists this clonotype with a few counts. J is TRBJ1-3 and V is TRBV7-6, with D uncertain. Per germline, CDR1 SGHVS and CDR2 FNYEAQ. The germline V and J ends were trimmed by 0 bases and 4 bases, with 7 bases remaining between them. This CDR3 contains 14 residues. DNA of the CDR3: TGTGCCAGCAGCTTAGCAGCAGGAGGAAACACCATATATTTT. The encoded protein is CASSLAAGGNTIYF. Combining the CDR3 with reference TRBV7-6 and TRBJ1-3 gives the whole variable domain GAGVSQSPRYKVTKRGQDVALRCDPISGHVSLYWYRQALGQGPEFLTYFNYEAQQDKSGLPNDRFSAERPEGSISTLTIQRTEQRDSAMYRCASSLAAGGNTIYFGEGSWLTVV.

This clonotype was seen ten or more times. The chain links TRBV2 to TRBJ2-5, with 9 bases that match TRBD2. The CDR3 runs 16 residues. Trimming cost V 5 bases and J 2 bases; bases outside gene matches: 9. Germline lookup yields CDR1 SNHLY and CDR2 FYNNEI. CDR3 protein: CASSPRLAAPQETQYF. CDR3 in DNA: TGTGCCAGCAGTCCAAGACTAGCGGCCCCGCAAGAGACCCAGTACTTC.

For this clonotype: Sequence at one end of the junction differs from germline and may be a read error. The chain has TRBV11-2 and TRBJ1-2; D gene uncertain. The length of the CDR3 is 18 residues. Germline-derived CDR1 and CDR2 are SGHAT and FQNNGV. The DNA of the CDR3 is TGCGCCAGCAGCCAAGGAACGATCGGATTAAGAGATAACTATGGCTACACCTTC. As protein: CASSQGTIGLRDNYGYTF.

J is TRBJ1-5 and V is TRBV12-3 or TRBV12-4; D possibly corresponds to TRBD1 (6 bases). The V end lost 2 bases, the J end lost 4 bases, and 9 bases lay between the germline ends. This CDR3 has 14 residues. In nucleotides, the CDR3 is TGTGCCAGCAGTTTACAGGGGAGGAATCAGCCCCAGCATTTT. It yields the protein CASSLQGRNQPQHF.

This clonotype was observed a handful of times. The CDR3 DNA is TGCGCCAGCAGCGTCGATAGCAATCAGCCCCAGCATTTT. Translation gives CASSVDSNQPQHF. This chain connects TRBV5-1 to TRBJ1-5; no clear D. V lost 4 bases to trimming and J lost 0 bases, with 5 bases between them. There are 13 residues in the CDR3. CDR1 is SGHRS and CDR2 is YFSETQ in the germline V gene.

This clonotype was detected a few times. The chain links TRBV20-1 to TRBJ1-4; TRBD1 might be the D (5 bases). Germline V gene data show CDR1 as DFQATT and CDR2 as SNEGSKA (reference sequence). V gave up 5 bases and J gave up 0 bases, with 19 bases separating them. The CDR3 consists of 17 residues. CDR3 DNA sequence: TGCAGTGCTCATCTCTCAAGGCTGACAGCAACTAATGAAAAACTGTTTTTT. Its protein is CSAHLSRLTATNEKLFF.

This clonotype was observed at least ten times. The chain uses TRBV12-3 or TRBV12-4 and TRBJ1-2; D remains unclear. Trimming stripped 1 base from V and 4 bases from J, with 10 bases between. This CDR3 region has 14 residues. The CDR3 is CASSLGHPAYGYTF. As DNA, the CDR3 is TGTGCCAGCAGTTTAGGACATCCCGCCTATGGCTACACCTTC.

This chain joins TRBV5-5 and TRBJ2-7; the match to TRBD2 covers 7 bases. Germline V lookup: CDR1 SGHKS, CDR2 YYEKEE (reference sequence). The ends lost 4 bases at V and 1 base at J; junction bases unmatched: 14. The CDR3 covers 17 residues. CDR3 nucleotides: TGTGCCAGCAGCCGGAAACGGGGGGTGGCGATGTCCTACGAGCAGTACTTC. It yields the protein CASSRKRGVAMSYEQYF. Full variable domain (outside the CDR3, taken from reference TRBV5-5 and TRBJ2-7): DAGVTQSPTHLIKTRGQQVTLRCSPISGHKSVSWYQQVLGQGPQFIFQYYEKEERGRGNFPDRFSARQFPNYSSELNVNALLLGDSALYLCASSRKRGVAMSYEQYFGPGTRLTVT.

The table lists this clonotype with many counts. V is TRBV2 and J is TRBJ1-1; D not certain. The CDR3 sequence is 14 residues long. Germline V gene sequence: CDR1 SNHLY, CDR2 FYNNEI. V was cut by 2 bases and J by 1 base, with 8 bases left in between. The CDR3: CASSERERNTEAFF. CDR3 in DNA: TGTGCCAGCAGTGAAAGGGAGAGGAACACTGAAGCTTTCTTT.

The CDR3 spells CSASLPSGNTIYF. The CDR3 region has the DNA TGCAGTGCTAGCCTCCCTTCCGGGAACACCATATATTTT. The rearrangement uses TRBV20-1 and TRBJ1-3; D remains ambiguous. The CDR3 has 13 residues. Germline V CDR1 and CDR2: DFQATT, SNEGSKA (reference sequence). Trimming took off 3 bases at V and 7 bases at J, with 13 bases between the two ends.

The table lists this clonotype with many counts. The J gene is TRBJ2-7, the V gene TRBV2; 8 nucleotides agree with TRBD1. The germline V gene has CDR1 SNHLY and CDR2 FYNNEI. This CDR3 comprises 15 residues. Trimming took 8 bases from V and 4 from J; bases not matched to a gene: 13. The CDR3 sequence: CASAKPQGAQYEQYF. The CDR3 nucleotides read TGTGCCAGCGCCAAACCGCAGGGGGCCCAATACGAGCAGTACTTC.

The chain recombines TRBV19 with TRBJ2-7, with 9 bases matching TRBD1. CDR3 length equals 17 residues. The V segment lost 0 bases and the J segment 3 bases; nucleotides outside the gene matches: 9. Germline lookup yields CDR1 LNHDA and CDR2 SQIVND (reference sequence). This CDR3 is CASSIDTGQGAFYEQYF. For the CDR3, the DNA is TGTGCCAGTAGTATAGACACGGGACAGGGAGCTTTCTACGAGCAGTACTTC.

Comments on this clonotype: A single base separates this from a much larger clone, so it may be a read error. J is TRBJ1-2 and V is TRBV27; D is undetermined. CDR3 length equals 13 residues. Germline V gene lookup returns CDR1 MNHEY and CDR2 SMNVEV (reference sequence). Here the CDR3 DNA reads TGTGCCAGCTTTCCCCCCTCTGGCTATGGCTGCACCTTC. As protein: CASFPPSGYGCTF.

This clonotype has at least ten counts. The chain has TRBV29-1 and TRBJ1-1; D is undetermined. CDR3 size: 13 residues. Trimming left V 1 base short and J 1 base short, with 7 bases between. Per germline, CDR1 SQVTM and CDR2 ANQGSEA. The CDR3 here is CSVEGAGNTEAFF. CDR3 in DNA: TGCAGCGTTGAAGGGGCTGGGAACACTGAAGCTTTCTTT.